The 2 T cell receptor beta chains below were found in one sample sequenced in a study of neurological immune-mediated disorders (dated by TCRdb to the late 2010s). Taken with the paper, the label for time point translates to: longitudinal time-point 2. The library came from 5' RACE. Sequencing took place on an Illumina HiSeq 2500. The raw public reads went through TCRdb reprocessing: fastp at Q25, MiXCR clone calling, in-frame beta chains kept. For every CDR3 protein sequence, its rows merge into one entry that carries the most common genes and DNA. For this sample there are tens of thousands of distinct CDR3 sequences; around 13% appear just once. The top ten clonotypes cover 2% to 2.5% of the sample. The sample was PBMCs. These receptor sequences come from a woman aged 40 to 55 in good health.

This clonotype was detected ten times or more. The chain links TRBV6-2 or TRBV6-3 to TRBJ2-5; D possibly corresponds to TRBD2 (6 bases). The V gene lost 2 bases and the J gene lost 5 bases, with 15 bases spanning the gap. CDR1 and CDR2 from the germline V gene are MNHEY and SVGEGT. The CDR3 is 15 residues long. CDR3 residues: CASSYGTGVGETQYF. For the CDR3, the DNA is TGTGCCAGCAGTTACGGGACGGGAGTTGGGGAGACCCAGTACTTC.

This chain links TRBV18 with TRBJ1-2, with 7 bases fitting TRBD1. The CDR3 contains 15 residues. The germline V gene has CDR1 KGHSH and CDR2 LQKENI. Trimming at V came to 1 base and at J to 2 bases, leaving 4 bases not matched to a gene. The CDR3 DNA sequence: TGTGCCAGCTCACCACGGGAGACAGGGAACTATGGCTACACCTTC. It codes for CASSPRETGNYGYTF.